Listed here is a single T cell receptor (beta chain). The antigen is not known. The V gene's germline CDR1 is MNHEY and CDR2 SVGAGI. The CDR3 runs 12 residues. V shed 8 bases and J shed 5 bases, with 12 bases lying between them. The data stem from a study of T cell responses to AZD1222 COVID-19 vaccine. General study results and limits: Reports indicate that nearly half of spike-specific TCRs are directed at unmutated variant regions. Repertoire collection took place solely once the T cell response had peaked. Possibly, clonal diversity was underestimated; donors were largely white British and included more females.

The assay was immunoSEQ multiplex PCR, and TCRdb's table has in-frame clones only and misses some. The repertoire has around 130,000 clones, 70% to 90% of them found once; the top ten carry roughly 9.1%. V is TRBV6-5 and J is TRBJ2-5; tentative D call: TRBD1 (5 bases). The TCR was taken from an adult in good health. The source was peripheral blood, collected on day 0 of AZD1222 vaccination. The CDR3: CASSGSGETQYF. The CDR3 DNA is TGTGCCAGCTCAGGGTCCGGGGAGACCCAGTACTTC.